This T cell receptor beta chain was observed in a study of spatial heterogeneity in lung cancer. Across the study: Consistently, beta-chain sequences turned up in larger numbers than alpha-chain sequences did.

This clonotype was picked up many times. Its matching antigen is unknown. This beta chain appears as a stray read in a library generated for alpha chains; its size is not informative. Documented time point: sample taken at primary tumor resection. Whole RNA from tumor, nontumor lung or frozen PBMC was sequenced unsorted. Study findings and constraints: Compared with follow-up, resection was when ubiquitous expanded tumor TCRs appeared in blood more.

Unique molecular identifiers, one per molecule, were present on every TCR cDNA molecule. TCRdb re-called the 5' RACE reads through MiXCR, storing one row per CDR3 protein. The repertoire consists of some 940 distinct CDR3 sequences, with 10% to 15% occurring once and the leading ten covering about 40%. Per the germline V gene, CDR1 is SGHRS and CDR2 is YFSETQ. The CDR3 is 16 amino acids. V lost 4 bases, J lost 2 bases, and 9 bases stayed unmatched. The clonotype comes from a male donor with early-stage non-small cell lung cancer. The chain couples TRBV5-1 to TRBJ2-7, with 10 bases lining up with TRBD2. Sequenced material: PBMCs, taken at surgery. The CDR3: CASSLGLADQTYEQYF. The CDR3 DNA follows: TGCGCCAGCAGCCTAGGACTAGCGGACCAGACCTACGAGCAGTACTTC.